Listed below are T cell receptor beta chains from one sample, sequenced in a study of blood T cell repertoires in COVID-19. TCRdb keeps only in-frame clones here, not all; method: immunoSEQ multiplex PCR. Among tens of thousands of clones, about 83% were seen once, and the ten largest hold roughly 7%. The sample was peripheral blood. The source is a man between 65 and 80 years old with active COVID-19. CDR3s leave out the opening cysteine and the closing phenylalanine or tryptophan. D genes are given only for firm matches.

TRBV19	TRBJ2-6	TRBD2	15	ASRRRGGDAGANVLT
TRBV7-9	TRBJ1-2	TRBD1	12	ASSNRDRDYGYT
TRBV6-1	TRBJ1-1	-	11	ASSEGHPSEAF
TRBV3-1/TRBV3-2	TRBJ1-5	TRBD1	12	ASSARTGDQPQH
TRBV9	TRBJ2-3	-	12	ASSGELNTDTQY
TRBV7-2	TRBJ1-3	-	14	ASRGGNSFSGNTIY
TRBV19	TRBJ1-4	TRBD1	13	ASSIRDRAHEKLF
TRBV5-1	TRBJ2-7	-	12	ASSFTGSSYEQY
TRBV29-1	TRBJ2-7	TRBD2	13	SVELGTSVTYEQY
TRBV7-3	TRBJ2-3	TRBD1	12	ASSRTGGPDTQY
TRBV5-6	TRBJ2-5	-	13	ASSSVSGWKETQY
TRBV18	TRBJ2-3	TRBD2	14	ASSPQASGATDTQY
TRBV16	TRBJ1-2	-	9	ASSLRYGYT
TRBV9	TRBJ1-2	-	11	ASSADRRPGYT
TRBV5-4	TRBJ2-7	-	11	ASSLVGTEEQY
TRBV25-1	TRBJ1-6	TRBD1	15	ASSDPAGGEYNSPLH
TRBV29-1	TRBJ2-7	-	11	SARDRAQGEQY
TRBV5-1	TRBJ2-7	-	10	ASSSGQYEQY
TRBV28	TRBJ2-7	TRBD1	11	AGGGTGVGEQY
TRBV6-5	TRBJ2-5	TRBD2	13	ASTLGLAGIETQY
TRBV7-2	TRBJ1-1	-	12	ASSLGQGNTEAF
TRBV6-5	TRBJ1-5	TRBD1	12	ASRSGGSNQPQH